The 18 T cell receptor beta chains presented below share a single source sample, sequenced in a study of regulatory T cells in long-lasting Graves disease. The TCR beta library used iRepertoire HTBI primers with Arm-PCR amplification of CDR3. TCRdb recomputed calls from the multiplex PCR reads with MiXCR, one row per CDR3 protein. The sample lists about 310,000 distinct CDR3 sequences, over 15% occurring once. Described time point: newly diagnosed GD, antithyroid drugs for less than 3 months. RNA extracted from PBMCs served as the sequencing template. Sequencing used peripheral blood mononuclear cells (PBMCs), obtained at new diagnosis, from a patient treated with antithyroid drugs. The origin of the receptors is a female donor with Graves disease.

Concerning this clonotype: A much larger clone lies a single base off, so this may be a read error. The chain couples TRBV9 to TRBJ2-7; D possibly matches TRBD1 or TRBD2 (6 bases each). The V gene's germline CDR1 is SGDLS and CDR2 YYNGEE. The CDR3 extends over 17 amino acids. Trimming shortened V by 0 bases and J by 7 bases, and 23 bases separated the two germline ends. The CDR3 reads CASSVGRGGLVRDEQYF. The CDR3 region has the DNA TGTGCCAGCAGCGTAGGAAGAGGGGGACTCGTTCGAGATGAGCAGTACTTC.

This clonotype was found many times. The rearrangement joins TRBV13 to TRBJ2-1, with 7 bases lining up with TRBD2. The CDR3 length is 13 residues. Trimming took 4 bases from V and 10 from J; bases not matched to a gene: 7. Germline V gene data show CDR1 as PRHDT and CDR2 as FYEKMQ (reference sequence). The CDR3 DNA reads as TGTGCCAGCAGCTCCACGGGACTACTCGAGCAGTTCTTC. Its protein is CASSSTGLLEQFF.

The chain combines TRBV4-2 with TRBJ2-1; 10 bases match TRBD2. CDR1 and CDR2 (germline): LGHNA, YNFKEQ. Germline trimming cut 3 bases from V and 1 base from J; bases unmatched to any gene: 6. The CDR3 runs to 17 residues. The CDR3 sequence: CASSQTGAGGSYNEQFF. The CDR3 DNA reads as TGTGCCAGCAGCCAGACCGGAGCGGGAGGGTCCTACAATGAGCAGTTCTTC.

This clonotype was seen a few times. The chain is built from TRBV25-1 and TRBJ2-2, with D perhaps TRBD1 or TRBD2 (5 bases each). This CDR3 has 15 amino acids. V was pared by 10 bases and J by 5 bases, with 20 bases between. The V gene's germline CDR1 is MGHDK and CDR2 SYGVNS. The CDR3 DNA sequence: TGTGCCACTCGGCCCACAGGCCGAGGGACCGGGGAGCTGTTTTTT. Translated, it gives CATRPTGRGTGELFF.

At least ten counts were recorded for this clonotype. V is TRBV6-1 and J is TRBJ1-3; no reliable D call. The CDR3 is 15 residues long. Trimming removed 2 bases from V and 7 bases from J, with 15 bases in between. Per germline, CDR1 MNHNS and CDR2 SASEGT. The CDR3 protein is CASSEFKWGLNTIYF. CDR3 sequence (DNA): TGTGCCAGCAGTGAATTTAAATGGGGATTGAACACCATATATTTT.

This rearrangement joins TRBV20-1 to TRBJ2-2; 11 positions match TRBD2. J lost 0 bases, V lost 5 bases, and 11 bases had no gene match. CDR1 is DFQATT, CDR2 SNEGSKA, per germline (reference sequence). This CDR3 contains 18 residues. The CDR3 DNA reads as TGCAGTGCTGAGGGGCTAGCGGGAGGACCATCGAACACCGGGGAGCTGTTTTTT. As protein: CSAEGLAGGPSNTGELFF.

This clonotype occurred many times. J is TRBJ2-2 and V is TRBV20-1, with unresolved D. Germline CDR1 reads DFQATT; CDR2 reads SNEGSKA (reference sequence). V lost 0 bases and J 13 bases, leaving 9 bases between the germline ends. This CDR3 is 11 amino acids long. The CDR3 DNA is TGCAGTGCTAGAGATGATAGAATGCTGTTTTTT. Amino acid sequence: CSARDDRMLFF.

This clonotype was counted between two and nine times. The V and J genes are TRBV7-2 and TRBJ2-7; 14 nucleotides line up with TRBD2. Trimming took 4 bases from V and 7 from J; bases not matched to a gene: 12. The CDR3 is 17 residues long. Germline CDR1 reads SGHTA; CDR2 reads FQGNSA. DNA of the CDR3: TGTGCCAGCAGCTCCGGAGGGGGACTAGCGGGAGTTCGGGAGCAGTACTTC. Translating it yields CASSSGGGLAGVREQYF.

This clonotype showed up just once. V gene TRBV5-6 combines with J gene TRBJ1-6; D is undetermined. Germline V gives CDR1 SGHDT, CDR2 YYEEEE. CDR3 size: 14 residues. The V gene lost 0 bases and the J gene lost 8 bases, with 9 bases spanning the gap. The CDR3 is CASSLEAQDSPLHF. The CDR3, as DNA: TGTGCCAGCAGCTTGGAAGCTCAGGATTCACCCCTCCACTTT.

This clonotype has ten or more counts. The V call is TRBV12-3 or TRBV12-4, the J call TRBJ1-5, with 7 bases matching TRBD1. V shed 6 bases, J shed 6 bases, and the junction held 5 bases outside the gene matches. The CDR3 length is 13 residues. The CDR3 region has the DNA TGTGCCAGCAGACAGGGGTTCGGTCAGCCCCAGCATTTT. It yields the protein CASRQGFGQPQHF.

The chain has TRBV5-4 and TRBJ1-2; 9 positions match TRBD1. There are 19 residues in the CDR3. The germline V gene has CDR1 SGHNT and CDR2 YYREEE (reference sequence). J was trimmed by 3 bases and V by 7 bases; bases with no gene match: 22. For the CDR3, the DNA is TGTGCCAGCTGTTTCGGGTGCGGGACAGGGTTTTCTAGTGACTATGGCTACACCTTC. Translating it yields CASCFGCGTGFSSDYGYTF.

This clonotype was observed many times. V is TRBV6-2 or TRBV6-3 and J is TRBJ2-7; TRBD2 matches at 10 bases. Germline values: CDR1 MNHEY, CDR2 SVGEGT. Germline trimming cut 6 bases from V and 5 bases from J; bases unmatched to any gene: 7. The CDR3 is made up of 14 amino acids. The CDR3 loop is CASREREGIHEQYF. CDR3 bases: TGTGCCAGCAGGGAGCGGGAGGGTATCCACGAGCAGTACTTC.

This clonotype was recorded at least ten times. J is TRBJ2-7 and V is TRBV14; D gene uncertain. This CDR3 is 17 amino acids long. The V gene lost 0 bases and the J gene lost 6 bases, with 21 bases spanning the gap. Germline CDR1 and CDR2: SGHDN and FVKESK. CDR3 region: CASSQDSFRLARTEQYF. CDR3 DNA: TGTGCCAGCAGCCAAGATAGCTTCAGACTCGCCAGGACCGAGCAGTACTTC.

This clonotype was picked up many times. This chain uses TRBV6-1 with TRBJ2-5; D not resolved. Germline-derived CDR1 and CDR2 are MNHNS and SASEGT. The CDR3 covers 12 residues. Trimming took off 3 bases at V and 3 bases at J, with 5 bases between the two ends. CDR3 DNA sequence: TGTGCCAGCAGTGATTCCGAAGAGACCCAGTACTTC. Protein product: CASSDSEETQYF.

This clonotype was observed at least ten times. The chain links TRBV27 to TRBJ2-7; 10 bases line up with TRBD2. The germline gives CDR1 MNHEY, CDR2 SMNVEV (reference sequence). This CDR3 has 16 residues. The ends lost 3 bases at V and 6 bases at J; junction bases unmatched: 11. CDR3: CASSFIPAGGPGEQYF. In DNA form, the CDR3 reads TGTGCCAGCAGTTTTATCCCAGCGGGAGGGCCGGGCGAGCAGTACTTC.

This clonotype occurred a few times. This rearrangement joins TRBV28 to TRBJ2-7; 7 bases agree with TRBD1. The CDR3 contains 14 residues. CDR1 and CDR2 (germline): MDHEN, SYDVKM. Trimming took 4 bases from V and 5 from J; bases not matched to a gene: 8. CDR3 in amino acids: CASSSGRDSHEQYF. Written as DNA, the CDR3 is TGTGCCAGCAGTTCGGGCCGGGACAGCCACGAGCAGTACTTC.

This clonotype was recorded many times. J is TRBJ1-4 and V is TRBV19; D is ambiguous. V lost 3 bases to trimming and J lost 5 bases, with 10 bases between them. Looked up from germline, CDR1 is LNHDA and CDR2 is SQIVND (reference sequence). The CDR3 covers 14 residues. CDR3 loop: CASSIEGQNEKLFF. The DNA for the CDR3 is TGTGCCAGTAGTATCGAGGGCCAGAATGAAAAACTGTTTTTT.

The chain links TRBV7-9 to TRBJ1-1, with 10 bases that match TRBD1. Germline V gene data show CDR1 as SEHNR and CDR2 as FQNEAQ (reference sequence). This CDR3 has 15 amino acids. V lost 5 bases, J lost 3 bases, and 6 bases stayed unmatched. CDR3 in amino acids: CASSRRGQGYTEAFF. CDR3 nucleotide sequence: TGTGCCAGCAGCCGAAGGGGACAGGGGTACACTGAAGCTTTCTTT.